This is a list of T cell receptor beta chains from one sample in a study of Ad26.COV2.S vaccination and SARS-CoV-2 variants. Generated by immunoSEQ multiplex PCR, the TCRdb table keeps only in-frame clones and is missing some. Of 400,000 to 500,000 clones listed, 88% are singletons. This material consisted of peripheral blood, taken in a trial of Ad26.COV2.S vaccine versus placebo. The receptors derive from a person aged 18 to 59 who received the Ad26.COV2.S COVID-19 vaccine or a placebo. Each CDR3 is given with its conserved first and last residue. The order of the fields is clone size, D gene, CDR3 length, J gene, V gene, CDR3 DNA, CDR3 protein. The D gene is left open where the match is weak. Expanded clones are given a class, and other clones once, few, many or no size at all.

>.|.|17|TRBJ1-5|TRBV11-3
TGTGCCAGCAGCTTACTTCCTGCGGTACGCGGCAATCAGCCCCAGCATTTT
CASSLLPAVRGNQPQHF
>.|.|14|TRBJ1-2|TRBV18
TGTGCCAGCTCACCGCTGAACGATGACTATGGCTACACCTTC
CASSPLNDDYGYTF
>once|.|14|TRBJ2-5|TRBV11-3
TGTGCCAGCAGCTCCCGACGGGACCAAGAGACCCAGTACTTC
CASSSRRDQETQYF
>.|TRBD1|15|TRBJ2-3|TRBV19
TGTGCCACCCGGGACAGGGGATTTAGCACAGATACGCAGTATTTT
CATRDRGFSTDTQYF
>.|TRBD1|14|TRBJ1-1|TRBV18
TGTGCCAGCCGAAGGACAGGCCTGAACACTGAAGCTTTCTTT
CASRRTGLNTEAFF
>.|.|12|TRBJ2-5|TRBV21-1
TGTGCCAGCAGCAATAACGGAGAGACCCAGTACTTC
CASSNNGETQYF
>.|.|16|TRBJ2-7|TRBV27
TGTGCCAGCAGTTCCGGGCGACAGAGCCCCTACTACGAGCAGTACTTC
CASSSGRQSPYYEQYF
>.|.|13|TRBJ1-1|TRBV7-2
TGTGCCAGCAGCTTACTGGGGAACACTGAAGCTTTCTTT
CASSLLGNTEAFF
>.|.|15|TRBJ1-2|TRBV5-6
TGTGCCAGCAGCTTGGATACGGGATCCCACTATGGCTACACCTTC
CASSLDTGSHYGYTF
>.|.|11|TRBJ2-1|TRBV10-3
TGTGCCGGCTCACAGGGCAATGAGCAGTTCTTC
CAGSQGNEQFF
>.|TRBD1|14|TRBJ2-7|TRBV18
TGTGCCAGCTTGCGGACAGGGGACCCCTACGAGCAGTACTTC
CASLRTGDPYEQYF
>.|.|15|TRBJ1-1|TRBV6-1
TGTGCCAGCAGTGATAGGGGAGCCTTGAACACTGAAGCTTTCTTT
CASSDRGALNTEAFF
>.|TRBD1|18|TRBJ2-7|TRBV5-5
TGTGCCAGCAGCCAAAGAGGACAGGGAGACGGTGAAAGCTACGAGCAGTACTTC
CASSQRGQGDGESYEQYF
>.|TRBD1|16|TRBJ1-6|TRBV19
TGTGCCAGTACCCCCGACAGGGGGACGTATAATTCACCCCTCCACTTT
CASTPDRGTYNSPLHF
>once|.|16|TRBJ1-3|TRBV7-8
TGTGCCAGCAGCTTAAATGACCCGGGGGCTGGAAACACCATATATTTT
CASSLNDPGAGNTIYF
>.|.|16|TRBJ2-3|TRBV2
TGTGCCAGCAGTGAAGCAACAACGGGGGAGGCAGATACGCAGTATTTT
CASSEATTGEADTQYF
>.|TRBD1|14|TRBJ1-1|TRBV29-1
TGCAGCGTTGAAGTTGGACAGGGACTCACTGAAGCTTTCTTT
CSVEVGQGLTEAFF
>few|.|15|TRBJ1-4|TRBV7-9
TGTGCCAGCAGCCCAAACTTGCCGGGAGAAGAAAAACTGTTTTTT
CASSPNLPGEEKLFF
>.|TRBD1|19|TRBJ1-1|TRBV6-2/TRBV6-3
TGTGCCAGCAGTTACTCGAGAAACCTCCGGGACAGGGGTCAGTCTGAAGCTTTCTTT
CASSYSRNLRDRGQSEAFF
>.|.|14|TRBJ2-2|TRBV5-5
TGTGCCAGCAGGGGGACATCGAACACCGGGGAGCTGTTTTTT
CASRGTSNTGELFF
>.|TRBD1|13|TRBJ1-1|TRBV30
TGTGCCTGGAGACGACAGGGTAGCACTGAAGCTTTCTTT
CAWRRQGSTEAFF
>once|.|16|TRBJ1-4|TRBV3-1/TRBV3-2
TGTGCCAGCAGCGCCGAATTAGGGGGGCTTAATGAAAAACTGTTTTTT
CASSAELGGLNEKLFF
>.|TRBD1|13|TRBJ1-2|TRBV28
TGTGCCAGCGGTAGCAGGGGGAGATTTGGCTACACCTTC
CASGSRGRFGYTF
>.|.|16|TRBJ1-3|TRBV5-1
TGCGCCAGCAGCTTGGTGGGTAGCCTCACTGGAAACACCATATATTTT
CASSLVGSLTGNTIYF
>.|TRBD1|13|TRBJ1-5|TRBV18
TGTGCCAGCTCCTATGGACAGGATCAGCCCCAGCATTTT
CASSYGQDQPQHF
>.|.|13|TRBJ1-1|TRBV7-9
TGTGCCAGCAGCTCGGGAGATAACACTGAAGCTTTCTTT
CASSSGDNTEAFF
>few|.|14|TRBJ1-2|TRBV30
TGTGCCTGGAGTGTACTCGGCAGGAACTATGGCTACACCTTC
CAWSVLGRNYGYTF
>.|.|13|TRBJ1-2|TRBV28
TGTGCCAGCAAGTATGACAGTTTGGGTGGCTACACCTTC
CASKYDSLGGYTF
>.|.|17|TRBJ2-2|TRBV7-9
TGTGCCAGCAGCCCCCGTACCGGGACAAAAAACACCGGGGAGCTGTTTTTT
CASSPRTGTKNTGELFF
>.|TRBD2|17|TRBJ2-1|TRBV2
TGTGCCAGCAGTGAACCCGTCCGGACTAGCGGTAGCAATGAGCAGTTCTTC
CASSEPVRTSGSNEQFF
>.|.|15|TRBJ2-3|TRBV5-1
TGCGCCAGCAAGTGGGCGGGGGCTTACACAGATACGCAGTATTTT
CASKWAGAYTDTQYF
>.|TRBD1|13|TRBJ1-5|TRBV5-4
TGTGCCAGCAGCCAGGACAGGGACCAGCCCCAGCATTTT
CASSQDRDQPQHF
>.|.|11|TRBJ2-5|TRBV7-9
TGTGCCGGGGCCAGGAGTGAGACCCAGTACTTC
CAGARSETQYF
>.|.|15|TRBJ2-3|TRBV4-3
TGCGCCAGCAGCCAAGCGCAGGGTTACACAGATACGCAGTATTTT
CASSQAQGYTDTQYF
>once|TRBD2|19|TRBJ2-3|TRBV28
TGTGCCAGCAGTTTCCGACTAGCGGGGGGGCATACCCCCACAGATACGCAGTATTTT
CASSFRLAGGHTPTDTQYF
>.|.|15|TRBJ1-5|TRBV7-2
TGTGCCAGCAGCTTAATTTGGGGGTCCGATCAGCCCCAGCATTTT
CASSLIWGSDQPQHF
>.|TRBD2|14|TRBJ2-5|TRBV5-4
TGTGCCAGCAGCAGACTAGCGGGGGAGGAGACCCAGTACTTC
CASSRLAGEETQYF
>.|.|12|TRBJ1-2|TRBV24-1
TGTGCCACCAGTGAGTCAGACTATGGCTACACCTTC
CATSESDYGYTF
>.|.|12|TRBJ2-7|TRBV7-9
TGTGCCAGCAGCCAGCAAACTTCCGAGCAGTACTTC
CASSQQTSEQYF
>.|.|15|TRBJ1-4|TRBV7-2
TGTGCCAGCAGCGGAAAGGCAGCGGGTAATGAAAAACTGTTTTTT
CASSGKAAGNEKLFF
>.|.|16|TRBJ2-7|TRBV27
TGTGCCAGCAGCCAACCTCTCCAGGGAGTTCCCTACGAGCAGTACTTC
CASSQPLQGVPYEQYF
>.|.|15|TRBJ2-2|TRBV5-6
TGTGCCAGCAGCTTGGGGGCAGGGAACACCGGGGAGCTGTTTTTT
CASSLGAGNTGELFF
>few|.|15|TRBJ1-2|TRBV11-2
TGTGCCAGCAGCTCCCTTCGAATGGGGACCTATGGCTACACCTTC
CASSSLRMGTYGYTF
>few|.|15|TRBJ1-2|TRBV14
TGTGCCAGCAGCCAAGCCAATTCAGGGCAATGGGGCTACACCTTC
CASSQANSGQWGYTF
>.|.|14|TRBJ1-2|TRBV9
TGTGCCAGCAGCGTAGGAGGTCGAGGGAATGGCTACACCTTC
CASSVGGRGNGYTF
>.|.|16|TRBJ2-2|TRBV7-3
TGTGCCAGCAGCTTAACGGGGGGCCTAAACACCGGGGAGCTGTTTTTT
CASSLTGGLNTGELFF